This TCR beta chain comes out of a study of T cell repertoires in cytomegalovirus infection. As for the study in general: CMV epitopes in the study were HLA-C-restricted (recently identified) and HLA-B-restricted (well studied). In public TCR beta signatures, there were indications of both CMV infection and matching HLA type.

TCRdb passed the reads through MiXCR, listing each CDR3 protein once. This sample yields over 50,000 distinct CDR3 sequences, of which around 20% are seen a single time; under 85% belongs to the top ten. Remarks on this clonotype: The antigen remains unidentified.

Trimming cost V 7 bases and J 6 bases; bases outside gene matches: 8. This CDR3 is built from 15 residues. Study-wide results and limits: Frequencies of public TCR beta families were cumulated, and this identified carriers of CMV plus the relevant HLA. In two of eight donors, the top clonotype was HLA-C-restricted CMV-specific.

The sequence came from a human donor in good health (CMV status not recorded). Some clones in this sample may be carry-over from other donors' samples. This chain links TRBV12-3 or TRBV12-4 with TRBJ2-1; 11 bases line up with TRBD2. The material sequenced was CD8+ T cells from cultured PBMCs, taken from culture after CMV antigen stimulation. The CDR3 region is CASTRLAGFFNEQFF. The CDR3 nucleotides read TGTGCCAGCACCAGACTAGCGGGATTTTTCAATGAGCAGTTCTTC.